The next 31 T cell receptor beta chains were all read from a single sample in a study of vaccination and CD4 T cells after COVID-19 (dated by TCRdb to between 2021 and 2022). Reading the label with the study, this specimen's treatment or condition is: approximately 10-day PBMC culture with coronavirus spike peptide pools or control peptides (ViraFEST assay). The library was built by means of PCR. Sequencing was carried out with an Illumina iSeq 100. DNA from cultured CD4+ T cells was subjected to TCR sequencing with the Oncomine TCR Beta short-read assay at the Johns Hopkins FTIC core. TCRdb trimmed the raw reads at Q25, called clones with MiXCR and kept productive beta chains. Entries are consolidated by CDR3 protein sequence, retaining the most common genes and DNA. For this sample there are about 17,000 distinct CDR3 sequences; about 32% appear just once. The top ten hold more than 13% of the sample.

Their cognate antigens are unknown. Sequencing was carried out using cultured CD4+ T cells from blood. Receptors were obtained from a human donor with COVID-19.

The genes are TRBV20-1 and TRBJ1-5; 10 bases align to TRBD1. V shed 6 bases and J 7 bases; nucleotides not matched to a gene: 3. CDR3 length equals 12 residues. The germline V gene has CDR1 DFQATT and CDR2 SNEGSKA (reference sequence). The CDR3 DNA follows: TGCAGTGCGGGACAGGGGTTACAGCCCCAGCATTTT. Translating it yields CSAGQGLQPQHF.

The rearrangement uses TRBV11-2 and TRBJ2-3, with 12 nucleotides matching TRBD2. The CDR3 totals 17 residues. Germline CDR1 and CDR2: SGHAT and FQNNGV. Losses at the gene ends were 3 bases for V and 0 bases for J; bases not matched to a gene: 4. CDR3 in DNA: TGTGCCAGCAGCTTGTGGACTAGCGGGAAAAGCACAGATACGCAGTATTTT. This translates into CASSLWTSGKSTDTQYF.

This sequence joins TRBV11-2 and TRBJ1-5; D perhaps matches TRBD1 (6 bases). CDR3 size: 15 residues. Trimming left V 3 bases short and J 4 bases short, with 13 bases between. Germline CDR1 and CDR2: SGHAT and FQNNGV. The CDR3 is CASSFSGTNNQPQHF. For the CDR3, the DNA is TGTGCCAGCAGCTTTAGCGGGACAAATAATCAGCCCCAGCATTTT. The full variable domain, in which reference TRBV11-2 and TRBJ1-5 provide the parts outside the CDR3, is EAGVAQSPRYKIIEKRQSVAFWCNPISGHATLYWYQQILGQGPKLLIQFQNNGVVDDSQLPKDRFSAERLKGVDSTLKIQPAKLEDSAVYLCASSFSGTNNQPQHFGDGTRLSIL.

The chain joins TRBV6-1 to TRBJ1-5; TRBD1 matches at 7 bases. V lost 7 bases to trimming and J lost 2 bases; unmatched junction nucleotides: 5. CDR3 length equals 14 residues. CDR1 is MNHNS, CDR2 SASEGT, per germline. The CDR3 DNA sequence: TGTGCCAGCAAAAAAGGGGGCCGCAATCAGCCCCAGCATTTT. Encoded protein: CASKKGGRNQPQHF.

This clonotype has only a few counts. This chain joins TRBV7-3 and TRBJ2-3, with 12 bases identical to TRBD1. Germline V gene lookup returns CDR1 SGHTA and CDR2 FQGTGA. The CDR3 extends over 15 amino acids. V lost 2 bases and J lost 7; bases outside the gene matches: 4. The CDR3 is CASSLEGQGAYTQYF. The CDR3 DNA reads TGTGCCAGCAGCTTAGAGGGACAGGGGGCCTATACGCAGTATTTT.

The V call is TRBV18, the J call TRBJ1-1; D remains ambiguous. From germline, CDR1 is KGHSH and CDR2 LQKENI. V lost 6 bases, J lost 0 bases, and 11 bases lay in between. CDR3 length equals 14 residues. CDR3 bases: TGTGCCAGCTCCCTGGAGCGGATGAACACTGAAGCTTTCTTT. It specifies CASSLERMNTEAFF.

This chain links TRBV6-2 or TRBV6-3 with TRBJ1-3, with 7 bases lining up with TRBD1. The CDR3 contains 17 residues. V gave up 5 bases and J gave up 0 bases; unmatched junction bases: 10. CDR1 is MNHEY, CDR2 SVGEGT, per germline. The CDR3 sequence: CASSETRGGSSGNTIYF. In DNA form, the CDR3 reads TGTGCCAGCAGTGAAACCCGAGGGGGCAGCTCTGGAAACACCATATATTTT.

The sample holds a few counts of this clonotype. The chain has TRBV20-1 and TRBJ2-7, with 12 bases identical to TRBD2. The CDR3 contains 16 residues. Germline loops: CDR1 DFQATT, CDR2 SNEGSKA (reference sequence). V lost 3 bases to trimming and J lost 4 bases; unmatched junction nucleotides: 10. The CDR3 DNA is TGCAGTGCTAGCGGGATTGGGGGACTAGCGGGTTACGAGCAGTACTTC. Amino acid sequence: CSASGIGGLAGYEQYF.

This clonotype showed up just a few times. The V and J genes are TRBV19 and TRBJ1-6; 8 bases are shared with TRBD1. Per the germline V gene, CDR1 is LNHDA and CDR2 is SQIVND (reference sequence). The CDR3 length is 15 residues. Losses at the gene ends were 3 bases for V and 7 bases for J; bases not matched to a gene: 5. The CDR3 coding sequence is TGTGCCAGTAGTATGGGACAGGCAATAAATTCACCCCTCCACTTT. As protein: CASSMGQAINSPLHF.

This clonotype was found a few times. This chain connects TRBV7-2 to TRBJ1-6; D possibly corresponds to TRBD1 (5 bases). This CDR3 is built from 15 residues. V was shortened by 1 base and J by 9 bases, with 13 bases between the two germline ends. Per the germline V gene, CDR1 is SGHTA and CDR2 is FQGNSA. In DNA form, the CDR3 reads TGTGCCAGCAGCTTAGATCAGGGCCGGGCTTCACCCCTCCACTTT. This gives the protein CASSLDQGRASPLHF.

The chain links TRBV6-1 to TRBJ2-6, with D possibly matching TRBD1 (7 bases). The germline V and J ends were trimmed by 4 bases and 0 bases, with 16 bases remaining between them. Germline values: CDR1 MNHNS, CDR2 SASEGT. This CDR3 has 18 residues. CDR3 in DNA: TGTGCCAGCAGTGGTCCAGGGGGGACCAGCTCTGGGGCCAACGTCCTGACTTTC. This translates into CASSGPGGTSSGANVLTF.

This chain uses TRBV20-1 with TRBJ1-6; the D gene is possibly TRBD1 (5 bases). Trimming pared 3 bases from V and 8 bases from J, leaving 17 bases between. From germline, CDR1 is DFQATT and CDR2 SNEGSKA (reference sequence). The CDR3 loop spans 15 amino acids. In nucleotides, the CDR3 is TGCAGTGCTAGCCGGGGCGCTATATCCGATTCACCCCTCCACTTT. Its translation: CSASRGAISDSPLHF.

This clonotype was seen more than once but under ten times. CDR3 nucleotides: TGTGCCAGCAGCCAGGAATCGACAGGCGCGCTGGGCTACACCTTC. Protein product: CASSQESTGALGYTF. The chain employs TRBV4-2 and TRBJ1-2; perhaps TRBD1 as D (6 bases). Between the trimmed V and J ends, which lost 3 bases and 8 bases, there was a span of 19 bases. The CDR3 loop spans 15 amino acids. CDR1 is LGHNA, CDR2 YNFKEQ, per germline.

V and J are TRBV28 and TRBJ1-5; 11 bases align to TRBD1. V gave up 8 bases and J gave up 6 bases; unmatched junction bases: 12. The CDR3 is 16 amino acids. Per the germline V gene, CDR1 is MDHEN and CDR2 is SYDVKM. The CDR3 sequence is CASWPGTGGPSQPQHF. CDR3 DNA sequence: TGTGCCAGCTGGCCCGGGACAGGGGGACCCAGTCAGCCCCAGCATTTT.

The chain recombines TRBV24-1 with TRBJ2-2; D gene unclear. Deletions cut 2 bases from V and 5 bases from J, with 8 bases between. The CDR3 spans 14 residues. Germline V gene lookup returns CDR1 KGHDR and CDR2 SFDVKD. The DNA of the CDR3 is TGTGCCACCAGTGATTCCCGTGGGACCGGGGAGCTGTTTTTT. It codes for CATSDSRGTGELFF.

The rearrangement joins TRBV6-5 to TRBJ1-3, with D uncertain. Germline V gene data show CDR1 as MNHEY and CDR2 as SVGAGI. CDR3 length: 17 amino acids. V dropped 0 bases and J dropped 2 bases, with 14 bases sitting between them. The chain's CDR3 is CASSYSNTPQAGNTIYF. DNA of the CDR3: TGTGCCAGCAGTTACTCGAATACGCCGCAGGCTGGAAACACCATATATTTT.

The chain couples TRBV11-2 to TRBJ2-3; 11 bases match TRBD2. Trimming at V came to 1 base and at J to 2 bases, leaving 8 bases not matched to a gene. Germline CDR1 is SGHAT and CDR2 is FQNNGV. The CDR3 runs to 18 residues. The CDR3 is CASSLGGSGGENTDTQYF. The CDR3 DNA reads as TGTGCCAGCAGCTTAGGTGGTAGCGGGGGGGAAAACACAGATACGCAGTATTTT.

This clonotype came up a few times. V usage is TRBV5-1 and J usage is TRBJ1-2; D remains ambiguous. From germline, CDR1 is SGHRS and CDR2 YFSETQ. The CDR3 has 14 residues. Trimming took off 4 bases at V and 4 bases at J, with 14 bases between the two ends. The CDR3 region is CASSARTGSYGYTF. Written as DNA, the CDR3 is TGCGCCAGCAGCGCAAGGACTGGCTCCTATGGCTACACCTTC.

The chain joins TRBV2 to TRBJ2-7; D might be TRBD2 (5 bases). The CDR3 totals 15 residues. Per germline, CDR1 SNHLY and CDR2 FYNNEI. V was pared by 3 bases and J by 0 bases, with 12 bases between. CDR3 amino acids: CASSDEGRSSYEQYF. The CDR3 DNA reads TGTGCCAGCAGTGACGAGGGCAGGAGCTCCTACGAGCAGTACTTC.

This clonotype was observed a handful of times. The rearrangement uses TRBV7-2 and TRBJ1-2; 11 positions agree with TRBD1. The CDR3 spans 14 residues. The J segment lost 7 bases and the V segment lost 5 bases, leaving 6 bases of the junction unmatched. Germline V lookup: CDR1 SGHTA, CDR2 FQGNSA. CDR3 residues: CASSPGQGESGYTF. The CDR3 nucleotides read TGTGCCAGCAGCCCGGGACAGGGGGAGAGTGGCTACACCTTC.

This chain links TRBV6-2 or TRBV6-3 with TRBJ1-1; D gene unclear. Trimming shortened V by 6 bases and J by 0 bases, and 8 bases separated the two germline ends. The CDR3 spans 13 residues. Germline V lookup: CDR1 MNHEY, CDR2 SVGEGT. The CDR3 spells CASSNSMNTEAFF. Written as DNA, the CDR3 is TGTGCCAGCAGCAACAGTATGAACACTGAAGCTTTCTTT.

The V call is TRBV7-2, the J call TRBJ1-4; D gene ambiguous. This CDR3 spans 11 amino acids. Trimming removed 4 bases at V and 7 bases at J, with 4 bases between. Germline CDR1 SGHTA, CDR2 FQGNSA. The CDR3: CASSSREKLFF. CDR3 sequence (DNA): TGTGCCAGCAGCTCCCGTGAAAAACTGTTTTTT.

The chain couples TRBV10-1 to TRBJ2-3; D may be TRBD1 (5 bases). V lost 0 bases and J 1 base, leaving 8 bases between the germline ends. The CDR3 runs 15 residues. Germline lookup yields CDR1 WNHNN and CDR2 SYGVQD (reference sequence). CDR3: CASSESGPRTDTQYF. The CDR3 bases are TGCGCCAGCAGTGAGTCGGGGCCCCGCACAGATACGCAGTATTTT.

V and J are TRBV20-1 and TRBJ2-7; D is unclear. V lost 4 bases and J 0 bases, leaving 10 bases between the germline ends. The V gene's germline CDR1 is DFQATT and CDR2 SNEGSKA (reference sequence). This CDR3 spans 13 amino acids. CDR3 amino acids: CSAIGPPSYEQYF. DNA of the CDR3: TGCAGTGCTATTGGACCCCCCTCCTACGAGCAGTACTTC.

The chain carries TRBV19 and TRBJ1-1; 7 bases map to TRBD1. The CDR3 totals 14 residues. V shed 4 bases and J 3 bases; nucleotides not matched to a gene: 5. Germline CDR1 is LNHDA and CDR2 is SQIVND (reference sequence). DNA for the CDR3: TGTGCCAGTAGTACGTCAGGGGGGGACACTGAAGCTTTCTTT. Encoded protein: CASSTSGGDTEAFF.

The chain is built from TRBV5-1 and TRBJ1-2; D possibly corresponds to TRBD1 (6 bases). The CDR3 spans 14 residues. Trimming took 1 base from V and 7 from J, leaving 14 bases between them. Per germline, CDR1 SGHRS and CDR2 YFSETQ. The CDR3 bases are TGCGCCAGCAGCTTGTTCGGGGACACCGGTGGCTACACCTTC. Translating it yields CASSLFGDTGGYTF.

The chain combines TRBV24-1 with TRBJ2-5, with 9 nucleotides matching TRBD2. The J segment lost 4 bases and the V segment lost 7 bases, leaving 12 bases of the junction unmatched. Germline-derived CDR1 and CDR2 are KGHDR and SFDVKD. This CDR3 contains 16 residues. This CDR3 reads CATSGASGASGETQYF. DNA of the CDR3: TGTGCCACCAGCGGTGCTAGCGGGGCCTCAGGAGAGACCCAGTACTTC.

This clonotype was detected only a few times. V is TRBV24-1 and J is TRBJ2-5; D might be TRBD1 (5 bases). The CDR3 runs to 15 residues. The germline CDR1 and CDR2 sequences are KGHDR and SFDVKD. V lost 6 bases and J lost 0, with 13 bases in between. The CDR3 loop is CATSQGREYQETQYF. The CDR3 DNA is TGTGCCACCAGTCAGGGCAGAGAATACCAAGAGACCCAGTACTTC.

This clonotype has more than one count but fewer than ten. The rearrangement uses TRBV7-2 and TRBJ1-2, with TRBD1 matching 9 bases. CDR1 is SGHTA and CDR2 is FQGNSA in the germline V gene. The CDR3 spans 16 residues. Trimming cost V 5 bases and J 8 bases; bases outside gene matches: 15. CDR3 nucleotide sequence: TGTGCCAGCAGCAGCCGACCGGGACAGGGAGTATCGGGCTACACCTTC. Amino acids: CASSSRPGQGVSGYTF.

The V call is TRBV18, the J call TRBJ1-5, with D possibly matching TRBD1 (5 bases). The germline V gene has CDR1 KGHSH and CDR2 LQKENI. The V end was cut by 6 bases, the J end by 5 bases, with 11 bases between. The CDR3 runs 13 residues. This CDR3 is CASSRDLDQPQHF. The CDR3 DNA sequence: TGTGCCAGCTCCCGGGACTTGGATCAGCCCCAGCATTTT.

This clonotype is labeled hyperexpanded (1% or more). The J gene is TRBJ1-2, the V gene TRBV20-1; no firm D call. In germline, CDR1 is DFQATT, CDR2 SNEGSKA (reference sequence). The V end lost 0 bases, the J end lost 2 bases, and 13 bases lay between the germline ends. The CDR3 is 15 residues long. CDR3 loop: CSARDREDANYGYTF. The CDR3 DNA sequence: TGCAGTGCTAGAGACCGGGAGGACGCGAACTATGGCTACACCTTC.